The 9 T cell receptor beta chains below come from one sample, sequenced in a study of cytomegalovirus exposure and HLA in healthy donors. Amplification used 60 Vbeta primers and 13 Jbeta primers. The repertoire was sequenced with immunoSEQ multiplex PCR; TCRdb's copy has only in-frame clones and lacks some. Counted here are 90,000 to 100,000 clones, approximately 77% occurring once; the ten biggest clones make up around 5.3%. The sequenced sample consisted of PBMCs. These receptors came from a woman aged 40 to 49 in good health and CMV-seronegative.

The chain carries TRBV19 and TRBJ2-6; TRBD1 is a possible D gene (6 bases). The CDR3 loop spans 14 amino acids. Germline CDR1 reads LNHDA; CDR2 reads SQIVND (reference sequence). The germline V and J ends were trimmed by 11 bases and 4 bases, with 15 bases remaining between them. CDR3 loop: CASTWGTGANVLTF. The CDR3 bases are TGTGCCTCTACTTGGGGGACAGGGGCCAACGTCCTGACTTTC.

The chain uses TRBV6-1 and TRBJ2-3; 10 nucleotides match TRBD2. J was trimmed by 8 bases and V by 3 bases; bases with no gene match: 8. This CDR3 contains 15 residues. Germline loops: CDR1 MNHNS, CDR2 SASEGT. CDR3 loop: CASSDKAGGHSTQYF. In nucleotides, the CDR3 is TGTGCCAGCAGTGATAAAGCGGGGGGGCACAGTACGCAGTATTTT.

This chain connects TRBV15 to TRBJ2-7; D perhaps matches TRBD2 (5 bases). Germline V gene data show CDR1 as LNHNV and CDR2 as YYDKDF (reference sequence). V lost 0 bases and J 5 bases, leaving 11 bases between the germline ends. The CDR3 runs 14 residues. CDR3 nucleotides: TGTGCCACCAGCAGAGAAGGCGGGTACCACGAGCAGTACTTC. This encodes CATSREGGYHEQYF.

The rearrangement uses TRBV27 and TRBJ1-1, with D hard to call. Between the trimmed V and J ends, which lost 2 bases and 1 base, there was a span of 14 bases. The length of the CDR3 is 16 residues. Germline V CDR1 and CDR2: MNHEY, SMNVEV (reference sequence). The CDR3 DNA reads TGTGCCAGCAGTTTAGTGGCGGTCCAGCCGAACACTGAAGCTTTCTTT. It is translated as CASSLVAVQPNTEAFF.

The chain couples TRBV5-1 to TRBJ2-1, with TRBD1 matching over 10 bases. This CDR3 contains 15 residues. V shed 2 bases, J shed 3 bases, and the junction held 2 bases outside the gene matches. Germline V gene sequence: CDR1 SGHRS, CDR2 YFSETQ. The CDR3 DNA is TGCGCCAGCAGCTTCCGGGACAGGGGCTACAATGAGCAGTTCTTC. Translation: CASSFRDRGYNEQFF.

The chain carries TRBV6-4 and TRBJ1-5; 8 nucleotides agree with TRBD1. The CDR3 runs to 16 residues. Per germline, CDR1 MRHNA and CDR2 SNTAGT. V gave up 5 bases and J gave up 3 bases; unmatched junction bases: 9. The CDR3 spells CASSHEDRDDNQPQHF. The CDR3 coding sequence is TGTGCCAGCAGTCACGAGGACAGGGACGACAATCAGCCCCAGCATTTT.

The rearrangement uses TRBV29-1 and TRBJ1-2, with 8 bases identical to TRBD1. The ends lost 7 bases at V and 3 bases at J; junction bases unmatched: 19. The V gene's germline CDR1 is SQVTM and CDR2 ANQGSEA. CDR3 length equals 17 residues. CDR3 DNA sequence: TGCAGCGCCCGACTTATGAATGCGCCAGGGGGCGACTATGGCTACACCTTC. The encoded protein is CSARLMNAPGGDYGYTF.

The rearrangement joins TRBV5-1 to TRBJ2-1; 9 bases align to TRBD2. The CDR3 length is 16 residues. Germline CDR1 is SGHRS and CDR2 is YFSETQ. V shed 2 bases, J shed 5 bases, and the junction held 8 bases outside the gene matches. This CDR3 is CASSFIWTSANNEQFF. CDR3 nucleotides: TGCGCCAGCAGCTTTATTTGGACTAGCGCCAACAATGAGCAGTTCTTC.

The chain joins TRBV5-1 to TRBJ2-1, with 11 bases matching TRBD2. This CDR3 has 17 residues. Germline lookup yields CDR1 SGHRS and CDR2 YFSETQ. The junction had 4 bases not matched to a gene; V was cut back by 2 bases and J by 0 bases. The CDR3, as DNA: TGCGCCAGCAGCTTCCTTAGCGGGGGGGACTCCTACAATGAGCAGTTCTTC. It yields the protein CASSFLSGGDSYNEQFF.